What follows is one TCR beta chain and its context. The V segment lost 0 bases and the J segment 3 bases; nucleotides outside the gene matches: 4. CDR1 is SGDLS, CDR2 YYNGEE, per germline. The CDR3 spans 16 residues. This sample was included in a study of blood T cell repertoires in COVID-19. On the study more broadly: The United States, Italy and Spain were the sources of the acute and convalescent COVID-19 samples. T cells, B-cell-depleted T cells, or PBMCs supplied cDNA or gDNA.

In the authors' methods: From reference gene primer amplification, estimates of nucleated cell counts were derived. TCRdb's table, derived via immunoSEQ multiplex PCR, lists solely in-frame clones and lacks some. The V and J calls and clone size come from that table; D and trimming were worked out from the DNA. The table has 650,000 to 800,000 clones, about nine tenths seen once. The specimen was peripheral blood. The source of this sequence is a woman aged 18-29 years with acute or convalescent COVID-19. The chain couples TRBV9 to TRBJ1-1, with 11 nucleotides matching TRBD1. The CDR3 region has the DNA TGTGCCAGCAGCGTAGCTTGGGACAGGGGGGACACTGAAGCTTTCTTT. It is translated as CASSVAWDRGDTEAFF.